This TCR beta chain was sequenced in a study of OX40 agonist ivuxolimab in advanced cancers. Background on the whole study: Ivuxolimab was an agonistic, fully human IgG2 monoclonal antibody directed against OX40 (CD134), a costimulatory receptor. Intravenous ivuxolimab was administered to patients every 2 weeks at six dose levels: 0.01, 0.1, 0.3, 1.5, 3 and 10 mg/kg. Of the roughly 54 dose-escalation patients, hepatocellular carcinoma was present in about 19, melanoma in around 15, renal cell carcinoma in 9 and head and neck cancer in 9. In the dose-escalation cohort, nearly 85% of patients were male, and the mean age was around 65 years with a range of 23 to 79. Patients were allowed to have had prior anti-PD-1, anti-PD-L1 or anti-CTLA-4 therapy, and 40% to 45% of the dose-escalation patients had previously received checkpoint inhibitors. Partial responses were achieved by three dose-escalation patients, of whom one had hepatocellular carcinoma and two had cutaneous melanoma. Peripheral TCRbeta sequencing aimed to test whether ivuxolimab altered TCR sequence diversity and caused clonal T-cell expansion. The paper covers the monotherapy dose-escalation part of the phase I ivuxolimab trial, which included N of about 50 patients. On the study overall, not on this receptor specifically: Clonal expansion of both CD4+ and CD8+ blood T cells was observed from baseline to week 6 at doses 0.1 to 3.0 mg/kg. Low levels of normalized T-cell clonal expansion were also shown by some nonresponding patients. After ivuxolimab, CD8+ T cells had more expanded clones than CD4+ T cells on average. In partial responders in the 0.1-3.0 mg/kg groups, normalized peripheral clonal expansion was found to be among the lowest, especially among CD8+ T cells. The antigen specificity of the clonally expanded peripheral T cells was not determined.

Patients with autoimmune disease history or receiving systemic immunosuppression were excluded from the trial. Peripheral blood for TCR sequencing was drawn from every dose cohort at baseline, at cycle 4 day 1 and at cycle 7 day 1. Samples were obtained from an open-label, multicenter, first-in-human phase I dose-escalation trial of ivuxolimab. Adults with locally advanced or metastatic melanoma, renal cell, hepatocellular, or head and neck squamous cell carcinoma were enrolled in the trial. Before TCR sequencing, CD4+ T cells and CD8+ T cells were sorted from peripheral blood as separate populations. As to this clone: Its specific antigen is unknown. It has no much larger one-base neighbor in the sample; base qualities were not kept.

For sequencing of the TCRbeta CDR3 region, genomic DNA was extracted from the sorted cells. The immunoSEQ Assay was used to sequence the TCRbeta CDR3 regions. Imported from immuneACCESS, the table was reduced by TCRdb to in-frame sequences with V and J called. These copies leave out some clones; in studies compared against another copy, an unresolved V gene accounts for under half, and the cause of the remainder is not known. The sample contains some 70,000 clones, just over 85% of them found a single time. The ten largest account for around 8.2% of the sample. According to the germline V gene (reference sequence), CDR1 reads LNHDA and CDR2 reads SQIVND. Its CDR3 holds 15 amino acids, cysteine through phenylalanine. Only the CDR3 portion is preserved as DNA: 45 bases, with reading frame beginning at the first base. V loses 5 bases of germline sequence and J loses 4 bases, and the interval between the two ends is 17 bases.

Recombination linked TRBV19 to TRBJ1-1, and TRBD1 may be the D gene, going by 6 matching bases. The TCR was taken from an adult with an advanced solid tumor such as melanoma, head and neck, liver or kidney cancer. Material: CD4+ or CD8+ T cells sorted from blood, obtained in a trial of the OX40 agonist ivuxolimab. The CDR3 reads as follows: CASSYIGGASTEAFF. The bases are TGTGCCAGTAGTTACATTGGGGGCGCTTCCACTGAAGCTTTCTTT.